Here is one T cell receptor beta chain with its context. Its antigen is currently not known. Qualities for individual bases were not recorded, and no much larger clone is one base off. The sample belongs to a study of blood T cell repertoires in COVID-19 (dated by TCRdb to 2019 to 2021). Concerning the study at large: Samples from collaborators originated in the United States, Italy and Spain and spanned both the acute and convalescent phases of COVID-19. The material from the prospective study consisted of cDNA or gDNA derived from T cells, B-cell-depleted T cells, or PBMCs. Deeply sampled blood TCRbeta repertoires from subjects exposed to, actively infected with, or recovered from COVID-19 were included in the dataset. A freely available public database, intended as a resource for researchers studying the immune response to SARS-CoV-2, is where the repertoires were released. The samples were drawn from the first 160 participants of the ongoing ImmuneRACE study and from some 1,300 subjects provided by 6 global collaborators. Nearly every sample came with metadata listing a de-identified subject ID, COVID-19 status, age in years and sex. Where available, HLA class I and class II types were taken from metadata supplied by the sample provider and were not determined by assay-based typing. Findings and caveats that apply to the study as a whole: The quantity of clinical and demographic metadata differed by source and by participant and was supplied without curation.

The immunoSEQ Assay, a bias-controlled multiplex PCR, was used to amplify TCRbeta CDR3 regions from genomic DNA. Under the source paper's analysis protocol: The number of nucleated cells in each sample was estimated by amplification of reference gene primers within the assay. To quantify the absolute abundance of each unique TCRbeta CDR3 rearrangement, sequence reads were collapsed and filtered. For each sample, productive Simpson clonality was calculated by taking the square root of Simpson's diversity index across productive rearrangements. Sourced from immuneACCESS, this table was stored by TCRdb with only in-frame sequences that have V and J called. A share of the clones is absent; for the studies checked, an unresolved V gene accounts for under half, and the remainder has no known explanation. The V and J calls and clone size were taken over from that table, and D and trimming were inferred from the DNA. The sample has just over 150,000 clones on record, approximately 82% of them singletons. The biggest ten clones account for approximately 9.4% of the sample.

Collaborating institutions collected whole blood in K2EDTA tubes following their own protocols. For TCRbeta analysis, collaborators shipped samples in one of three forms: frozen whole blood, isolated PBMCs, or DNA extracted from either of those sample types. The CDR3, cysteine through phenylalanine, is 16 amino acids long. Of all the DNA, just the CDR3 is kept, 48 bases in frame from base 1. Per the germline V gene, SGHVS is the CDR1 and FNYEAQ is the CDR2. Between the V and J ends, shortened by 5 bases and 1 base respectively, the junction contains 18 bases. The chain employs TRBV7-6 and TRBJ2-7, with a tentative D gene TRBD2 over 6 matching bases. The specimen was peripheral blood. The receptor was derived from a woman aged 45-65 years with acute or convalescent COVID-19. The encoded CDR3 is CASSPRPGRGSYEQYF. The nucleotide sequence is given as TGTGCCAGCAGCCCACGGCCGGGACGGGGGTCCTACGAGCAGTACTTC.